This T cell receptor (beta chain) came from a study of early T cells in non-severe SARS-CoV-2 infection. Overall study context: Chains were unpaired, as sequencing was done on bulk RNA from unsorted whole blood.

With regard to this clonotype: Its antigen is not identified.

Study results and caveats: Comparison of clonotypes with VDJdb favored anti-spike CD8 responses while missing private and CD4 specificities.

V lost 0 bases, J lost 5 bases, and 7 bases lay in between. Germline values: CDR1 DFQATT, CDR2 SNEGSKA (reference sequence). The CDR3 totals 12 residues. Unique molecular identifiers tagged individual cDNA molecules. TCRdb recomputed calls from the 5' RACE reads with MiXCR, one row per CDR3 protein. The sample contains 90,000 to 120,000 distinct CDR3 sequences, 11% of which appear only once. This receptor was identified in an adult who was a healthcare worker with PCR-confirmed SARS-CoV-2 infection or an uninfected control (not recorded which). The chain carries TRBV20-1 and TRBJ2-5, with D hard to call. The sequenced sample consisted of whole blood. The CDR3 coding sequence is TGCAGTGCTAGAGATTGGAGCGAGACCCAGTACTTC. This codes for CSARDWSETQYF.